The 16 T cell receptor beta chains reported below all come from one sample, sequenced in a study of T cells in tuberculosis (dated by TCRdb to 2017 to 2018). The receptor library was made with the immunoSEQ multiplex PCR assay. TCRdb carries this immuneACCESS record with in-frame sequences only. Its versions omit some clonotypes, under half of them owing to an unresolved V gene in the studies checked, with the rest unexplained. The sample contains about 38,000 clones, 94% of them found a single time. 4% to 5.5% of the sample lies in the top ten. The time point label here, explained by the study, means: new active TB diagnosis, blood taken before or within 7 days of starting treatment. The sample consisted of PBMCs, taken at tuberculosis diagnosis. Receptor source: an adult with tuberculosis.

The chain couples TRBV2 to TRBJ1-1; D gene ambiguous. CDR3 length equals 14 residues. V shed 7 bases and J shed 3 bases, with 15 bases lying between them. The germline V gene has CDR1 SNHLY and CDR2 FYNNEI. The CDR3 DNA reads TGTGCCAGCACTAAAGGGAGACTATACACTGAAGCTTTCTTT. This sequence encodes CASTKGRLYTEAFF.

The genes are TRBV11-3 and TRBJ2-7; the match to TRBD1 covers 7 bases. This CDR3 spans 17 amino acids. V was pared by 1 base and J by 2 bases, with 11 bases of the junction left unmatched. Germline V gene sequence: CDR1 SGHNT, CDR2 YENEEA. CDR3 in amino acids: CASSLGKGRGPAYEQYF. As DNA, the CDR3 is TGTGCCAGCAGCTTAGGCAAGGGAAGGGGGCCCGCCTACGAGCAGTACTTC.

V gene TRBV28 combines with J gene TRBJ1-5; 10 nucleotides align to TRBD1. V shed 5 bases, J shed 4 bases, and the junction held 8 bases outside the gene matches. Germline loops: CDR1 MDHEN, CDR2 SYDVKM. The CDR3 loop spans 16 amino acids. The CDR3 spells CASSVPGQGPNQPQHF. The CDR3 DNA is TGTGCCAGCAGTGTTCCGGGACAGGGGCCTAATCAGCCCCAGCATTTT.

This chain joins TRBV7-2 and TRBJ2-7; D is ambiguous. The CDR3 sequence is 13 residues long. CDR1 and CDR2 (germline): SGHTA, FQGNSA. V lost 6 bases to trimming and J lost 2 bases, with 11 bases between them. In nucleotides, the CDR3 is TGTGCCAGCAGTTATTCGGTAACCTACGAGCAGTACTTC. Residues: CASSYSVTYEQYF.

The gene calls are TRBV30 and TRBJ1-1; TRBD1 matches 8 bases. After removal of 2 bases from V and 6 bases from J, the junction contained 8 bases not matched to a gene. From germline, CDR1 is GTSNPN and CDR2 SVGIG (reference sequence). This CDR3 contains 14 residues. In DNA, the CDR3 is TGTGCCTGGAGTAAGGGCAGGGGGCTGGCTGAAGCTTTCTTT. It yields the protein CAWSKGRGLAEAFF.

The CDR3 region is CASSSNRPGGGAPEQYF. CDR3 bases: TGTGCCAGCTCATCAAACCGTCCTGGCGGGGGGGCCCCCGAGCAGTACTTC. This rearrangement joins TRBV18 to TRBJ2-7, with TRBD2 matching 9 bases. This CDR3 is 17 amino acids long. Germline values: CDR1 KGHSH, CDR2 LQKENI. The V gene end was trimmed by 5 bases and the J gene end by 6 bases; junction bases not matched to a gene: 17.

This chain connects TRBV4-2 to TRBJ2-1, with D perhaps matching TRBD2 (5 bases). The CDR3 runs to 15 residues. In germline, CDR1 is LGHNA, CDR2 YNFKEQ. V was pared by 1 base and J by 8 bases, with 15 bases between. The CDR3 sequence is CASSQGSGESDEQFF. The CDR3 region has the DNA TGTGCCAGCAGCCAAGGTTCCGGGGAGAGCGATGAGCAGTTCTTC.

A single count supports this clone. Here the CDR3 reads CASSITAGQENTEAFF. CDR3 nucleotide sequence: TGTGCCAGTAGTATTACTGCGGGGCAGGAGAACACTGAAGCTTTCTTT. The V gene is TRBV19, the J gene TRBJ1-1; possibly TRBD1 for D (5 bases). V lost 3 bases to trimming and J lost 1 base, with 15 bases between them. CDR1 and CDR2 (germline): LNHDA, SQIVND (reference sequence). This CDR3 is 16 amino acids long.

The chain uses TRBV14 and TRBJ1-2; TRBD1 agrees at 7 bases. With 0 bases clipped from V and 6 bases from J, the junction kept 7 bases outside the gene matches. From germline, CDR1 is SGHDN and CDR2 FVKESK. This CDR3 is built from 15 residues. CDR3 sequence: CASSQEWQGVNGYTF. The CDR3 nucleotides are TGTGCCAGCAGCCAAGAATGGCAGGGGGTTAATGGCTACACCTTC. Using reference TRBV14 and TRBJ1-2 for the parts outside the CDR3, the full variable domain is EAGVTQFPSHSVIEKGQTVTLRCDPISGHDNLYWYRRVMGKEIKFLLHFVKESKQDESGMPNNRFLAERTGGTYSTLKVQPAELEDSGVYFCASSQEWQGVNGYTFGSGTRLTVV.

The V and J genes are TRBV18 and TRBJ2-7; TRBD2 agrees at 7 bases. CDR1 KGHSH and CDR2 LQKENI come from the germline V gene. The CDR3 sequence is 16 residues long. The trim removed 3 bases at V and 0 bases at J, leaving 8 bases unmatched. Here the CDR3 reads CASSPSLGGSSYEQYF. CDR3 sequence (DNA): TGTGCCAGCTCACCGAGTCTCGGGGGGTCCTCCTACGAGCAGTACTTC.

The CDR3 nucleotides read TGTGCCAGCAACGCAGACAAACCACTCAACGAGCAGTACTTC. Protein: CASNADKPLNEQYF. This chain joins TRBV5-6 and TRBJ2-7, with no clear D. This CDR3 has 14 residues. The germline V and J ends were trimmed by 6 bases and 5 bases, with 18 bases remaining between them. Germline CDR1 is SGHDT and CDR2 is YYEEEE.

The chain recombines TRBV4-1 with TRBJ1-2; 11 positions agree with TRBD1. The CDR3 consists of 14 residues. The ends lost 1 base at V and 10 bases at J; junction bases unmatched: 5. Germline-derived CDR1 and CDR2 are MGHRA and YSYEKL. CDR3 nucleotides: TGCGCCAGCAGCCAAGTTTGGGGACAGGGGGACTACACCTTC. Its protein is CASSQVWGQGDYTF.

CDR3 DNA sequence: TGTGCCAGCAGTGAATATCGGTTTGACACCGGGGAGCTGTTTTTT. Its translation: CASSEYRFDTGELFF. The chain employs TRBV6-1 and TRBJ2-2, with D hard to call. The V and J ends lost 2 bases and 3 bases respectively, with 10 bases between them. This CDR3 is built from 15 residues. Germline V lookup: CDR1 MNHNS, CDR2 SASEGT.

This chain connects TRBV5-4 to TRBJ1-6; no firm D call. Germline loops: CDR1 SGHNT, CDR2 YYREEE (reference sequence). The CDR3 runs to 12 residues. Between the trimmed V and J ends, which lost 1 base and 10 bases, there was a span of 6 bases. CDR3 region: CASSLSRSPLHF. The DNA for the CDR3 is TGTGCCAGCAGCTTGTCCAGATCACCCCTCCACTTT.

V and J are TRBV5-1 and TRBJ2-1; TRBD2 agrees at 7 bases. Per germline, CDR1 SGHRS and CDR2 YFSETQ. The CDR3 runs to 15 residues. J gave up 2 bases and V 0 bases, and 2 bases lay outside the gene matches. CDR3 residues: CASSLELAAYNEQFF. CDR3 DNA sequence: TGCGCCAGCAGCTTGGAGCTAGCGGCCTACAATGAGCAGTTCTTC.

The chain is built from TRBV19 and TRBJ2-1, with D tentatively TRBD1 (5 bases). V was shortened by 6 bases and J by 4 bases, with 16 bases between the two germline ends. Germline V gives CDR1 LNHDA, CDR2 SQIVND (reference sequence). The CDR3 has 15 residues. CDR3 in amino acids: CASSLQVLTYNEQFF. In DNA form, the CDR3 reads TGTGCCAGTAGCCTACAGGTCCTTACGTACAATGAGCAGTTCTTC.